This passage covers 27 T cell receptor beta chains from one sample sequenced in a study of blood T cells in healthy people across ages. PCR was performed a second time for 7 to 11 cycles using a sample-barcoded 5' primer and a J-beta primer mix. MiXCR, applied by TCRdb to the 5' RACE reads, yields one record per CDR3 protein. This sample has about 1.7 million distinct CDR3 sequences, with roughly 30% found just once. The sequencing sample was made of blood. The receptors stem from a woman aged 25 to 39 in good health.

A note on this clonotype: A junction boundary mismatches the germline segment, possibly from a read error. V is TRBV7-2 and J is TRBJ2-3; perhaps TRBD2 as D (6 bases). The CDR3 covers 10 residues. The germline CDR1 and CDR2 sequences are SGHTA and FQGNSA. Here the CDR3 reads CAAGSDTRYF. The CDR3 nucleotides read TGTGCCGCGGGGTCGGATACGCGGTATTTT.

The chain carries TRBV3-1 and TRBJ2-7, with 9 bases fitting TRBD2. CDR1 is LGHDT, CDR2 YNNKEL, per germline (reference sequence). V lost 4 bases, J lost 7 bases, and 8 bases stayed unmatched. The CDR3 contains 14 residues. Here the CDR3 reads CASSPVAGGIEQYF. The CDR3 DNA follows: TGTGCCAGCAGCCCCGTGGCGGGGGGGATTGAGCAGTACTTC.

This clonotype was counted ten times or more. Relative to the germline gene, one junction end is altered; a read error may explain this. The V and J genes are TRBV28 and TRBJ2-1, with 13 bases fitting TRBD2. The CDR3 covers 15 residues. Germline V gene sequence: CDR1 MDHEN, CDR2 SYDVKM. In DNA form, the CDR3 reads TGCGCCAGCAGCTTACCACTAGCGGGGGGGAATGAGCAGTTCTTC. This gives the protein CASSLPLAGGNEQFF.

CDR3 nucleotide sequence: TGTGCCAGCAGCTTAGGGACAACCCCCCAAAGATACAATGAGCAGTTCTTC. Translating it yields CASSLGTTPQRYNEQFF. The chain recombines TRBV13 with TRBJ2-1; D is ambiguous. This CDR3 contains 17 residues. The V gene lost 0 bases and the J gene lost 4 bases, with 16 bases spanning the gap. Germline V gene lookup returns CDR1 PRHDT and CDR2 FYEKMQ (reference sequence). Full variable domain (rest looked up from reference TRBV13 and TRBJ2-1): AAGVIQSPRHLIKEKRETATLKCYPIPRHDTVYWYQQGPGQDPQFLISFYEKMQSDKGSIPDRFSAQQFSDYHSELNMSSLELGDSALYFCASSLGTTPQRYNEQFFGPGTRLTVL.

A few counts support this clonotype. The gene calls are TRBV7-9 and TRBJ1-1; D not resolved. Germline lookup yields CDR1 SEHNR and CDR2 FQNEAQ (reference sequence). This CDR3 has 11 residues. Trimming left V 5 bases short and J 6 bases short, with 7 bases between. The CDR3 bases are TGTGCCAGCAGCGAGCGGGCTGAAGCTTTCTTT. This gives the protein CASSERAEAFF.

This clonotype has ten or more counts. The J gene is TRBJ2-7, the V gene TRBV15; a weak D match, TRBD2 (5 bases). The V end lost 3 bases, the J end lost 2 bases, and 8 bases lay between the germline ends. This CDR3 has 13 amino acids. From germline, CDR1 is LNHNV and CDR2 YYDKDF (reference sequence). This CDR3 is CATSRRAAYEQYF. The CDR3 nucleotides are TGTGCCACCAGCAGGCGAGCGGCCTACGAGCAGTACTTC.

The V and J genes are TRBV29-1 and TRBJ2-7; no clear D gene. The germline V gene has CDR1 SQVTM and CDR2 ANQGSEA. The length of the CDR3 is 14 residues. Trimming took 6 bases from V and 2 from J, leaving 17 bases between them. The CDR3 DNA sequence: TGCAGCGTCGGAAGGAGACTGTCAACCTACGAGCAGTACTTC. This codes for CSVGRRLSTYEQYF.

This clonotype appeared many times. The chain joins TRBV20-1 to TRBJ2-1, with 11 positions matching TRBD2. This CDR3 region has 17 residues. V was pared by 6 bases and J by 3 bases, with 13 bases of the junction left unmatched. Germline CDR1 and CDR2: DFQATT and SNEGSKA (reference sequence). CDR3 in amino acids: CSAPTGTSGEFYNEQFF. The CDR3 DNA sequence: TGCAGTGCCCCAACTGGGACTAGCGGAGAATTCTACAATGAGCAGTTCTTC.

In its sample, this clonotype was seen a few times. The chain has TRBV5-1 and TRBJ2-1; D is unresolved. The CDR3 covers 12 residues. V lost 0 bases and J lost 9, with 7 bases in between. Germline V lookup: CDR1 SGHRS, CDR2 YFSETQ. CDR3 sequence (DNA): TGCGCCAGCAGCTTGGCCGGGCCTGAGCAGTTCTTC. Residues: CASSLAGPEQFF.

A remark on this clonotype: A read error may explain this, as a much larger clone is one base away. The V and J genes are TRBV4-1 and TRBJ2-4; D call uncertain. The J call may be in error: the DNA end matches TRBJ2-7 better. The CDR3 is 15 residues long. CDR1 is MGHRA and CDR2 is YSYEKL in the germline V gene. The CDR3 DNA reads as TGCGCCAGCGGCCAAGAAGTGTCGCAGTCCTACGAGCAGTACTTC. Its protein is CASGQEVSQSYEQYF.

The chain carries TRBV9 and TRBJ1-5, with unresolved D. CDR1 is SGDLS and CDR2 is YYNGEE in the germline V gene. Trimming pared 4 bases from V and 7 bases from J, leaving 12 bases between. The CDR3 totals 13 residues. This CDR3 is CASSPEFGQPQHF. The CDR3 bases are TGTGCCAGCAGCCCGGAATTCGGGCAGCCCCAGCATTTT. The whole variable domain, remainder taken from reference TRBV9 and TRBJ1-5, is DSGVTQTPKHLITATGQRVTLRCSPRSGDLSVYWYQQSLDQGLQFLIQYYNGEERAKGNILERFSAQQFPDLHSELNLSSLELGDSALYFCASSPEFGQPQHFGDGTRLSIL.

This clonotype has only a few counts. CDR3 sequence reads: CASSLSQGNNYGYTF. The CDR3 bases are TGTGCCAGCAGTTTATCTCAGGGGAATAACTATGGCTACACCTTC. The J gene is TRBJ1-2, the V gene TRBV27; a possible D gene is TRBD1 (6 bases). The germline V and J ends were trimmed by 0 bases and 1 base, with 9 bases remaining between them. Germline V gene sequence: CDR1 MNHEY, CDR2 SMNVEV (reference sequence). The CDR3 consists of 15 residues.

The rearrangement joins TRBV10-3 to TRBJ1-2; D remains unclear. There are 13 residues in the CDR3. CDR1 and CDR2 (germline): ENHRY, SYGVKD. Trimming removed 3 bases at V and 3 bases at J, with 8 bases between. The CDR3 here is CAISEQTDYGYTF. The CDR3 DNA sequence: TGTGCCATCAGTGAACAAACAGACTATGGCTACACCTTC.

This clonotype has only a few counts. The chain couples TRBV7-6 to TRBJ2-3, with D perhaps matching TRBD1 or TRBD2 (5 bases each). CDR1 is SGHVS, CDR2 FNYEAQ, per germline. The CDR3 loop spans 14 amino acids. Trimming shortened V by 4 bases and J by 6 bases, and 14 bases separated the two germline ends. The CDR3 loop reads CASSSRGPEDTQYF. In nucleotides, the CDR3 is TGTGCCAGCAGCTCCCGGGGACCAGAGGATACGCAGTATTTT.

The chain couples TRBV5-1 to TRBJ1-1; maybe TRBD1 (6 bases). Germline CDR1 and CDR2: SGHRS and YFSETQ. The length of the CDR3 is 15 residues. Trimming shortened V by 2 bases and J by 6 bases, and 17 bases separated the two germline ends. The CDR3 loop reads CASSLGGTSRSEAFF. The CDR3 bases are TGCGCCAGCAGCTTAGGGGGAACAAGTCGGTCTGAAGCTTTCTTT.

This clonotype was observed a few times. CDR3 in DNA: TGTGCCAGCAGTGACCGCAGGAAGAACCAAGAGACCCAGTACTTC. This translates into CASSDRRKNQETQYF. The V call is TRBV6-4, the J call TRBJ2-5; D remains unclear. There are 15 residues in the CDR3. With 2 bases removed from V and 0 bases from J, the gap between germline ends came to 10 bases. Germline V lookup: CDR1 MRHNA, CDR2 SNTAGT.

A few counts support this clonotype. The CDR3 nucleotides are TGCAGTGCCAGGGGCAGCGAACAGGGCATCACAGCCACTGACGAGCAGTACTTC. Amino acid sequence: CSARGSEQGITATDEQYF. The chain links TRBV20-1 to TRBJ2-7, with D possibly TRBD1 on 6 matching bases. Germline loops: CDR1 DFQATT, CDR2 SNEGSKA (reference sequence). V lost 6 bases, J lost 5 bases, and 32 bases lay in between. The CDR3 is 18 residues long.

V gene TRBV6-5 combines with J gene TRBJ1-2, with D maybe TRBD1 (5 bases). Looked up from germline, CDR1 is MNHEY and CDR2 is SVGAGI. The V end was cut by 7 bases, the J end by 0 bases, with 15 bases between. The CDR3 contains 15 residues. This CDR3 reads CASISRGTTNYGYTF. The DNA of the CDR3 is TGTGCCAGCATCTCCCGAGGGACGACTAACTATGGCTACACCTTC.

The J gene is TRBJ1-2, the V gene TRBV19; perhaps TRBD1 as D (5 bases). The CDR3 has 12 residues. V was trimmed by 7 bases and J by 4 bases, leaving 10 bases between them. The germline V gene has CDR1 LNHDA and CDR2 SQIVND (reference sequence). Written as DNA, the CDR3 is TGTGCCAGTAAATGGGGCGGCTATGGCTACACCTTC. Protein product: CASKWGGYGYTF.

This clonotype was picked up a small number of times. V gene TRBV5-1 combines with J gene TRBJ2-7, with TRBD1 matching 9 bases. Trimming cost V 4 bases and J 6 bases; bases outside gene matches: 11. Germline V CDR1 and CDR2: SGHRS, YFSETQ. There are 15 residues in the CDR3. The CDR3 nucleotides read TGCGCCAGCAGCCCCCGCGGGACAGGGATCGCCGAGCAGTACTTC. Translated: CASSPRGTGIAEQYF.

Many counts were recorded for this clonotype. The chain links TRBV9 to TRBJ2-7; D perhaps matches TRBD2 (6 bases). V was clipped by 4 bases and J by 1 base, with 15 bases between them. CDR3 length equals 15 residues. Germline loops: CDR1 SGDLS, CDR2 YYNGEE. CDR3 residues: CASSSTGTSSYEQYF. CDR3 nucleotide sequence: TGTGCCAGCAGCTCCACCGGGACTTCGTCCTACGAGCAGTACTTC.

As concerns this clonotype: The junction departs from the called germline gene at one end, perhaps through a read error. The chain combines TRBV6-6 with TRBJ2-4; TRBD2 matches 9 bases. TRBJ2-7 explains the end of the DNA better; the J call may be wrong. This CDR3 has 14 residues. Germline loops: CDR1 MNHNY, CDR2 SVGAGI (reference sequence). The CDR3 coding sequence is TGTGCCCGCAGTTACGGGCGGGAGGGGTACGAGCAGTACTTC. Residues: CARSYGREGYEQYF.

This clonotype occurred once. This chain links TRBV7-2 with TRBJ1-6; 8 bases agree with TRBD1. From germline, CDR1 is SGHTA and CDR2 FQGNSA. V gave up 2 bases and J gave up 14 bases; unmatched junction bases: 5. The CDR3 loop spans 13 amino acids. CDR3 in DNA: TGTGCCAGCAGCTTAAAGCCAGGGGGCACCCTCCACTTT. Encoded protein: CASSLKPGGTLHF. Combining the CDR3 with reference TRBV7-2 and TRBJ1-6 gives the whole variable domain GAGVSQSPSNKVTEKGKDVELRCDPISGHTALYWYRQSLGQGLEFLIYFQGNSAPDKSGLPSDRFSAERTGGSVSTLTIQRTQQEDSAVYLCASSLKPGGTLHFGNGTRLTVT.

The chain recombines TRBV27 with TRBJ1-4; D gene uncertain. Trimming left V 9 bases short and J 8 bases short, with 19 bases between. The germline gives CDR1 MNHEY, CDR2 SMNVEV (reference sequence). This CDR3 region has 14 residues. CDR3 sequence reads: CARAEDERREKLFF. The CDR3 nucleotides are TGTGCCAGGGCTGAGGACGAGAGGCGAGAAAAACTGTTTTTT.

J is TRBJ2-3 and V is TRBV4-1; D perhaps matches TRBD1 (5 bases). CDR3 length equals 15 residues. Between the trimmed V and J ends, which lost 1 base and 2 bases, there was a span of 10 bases. Germline CDR1 and CDR2: MGHRA and YSYEKL. The CDR3 region has the DNA TGCGCCAGCAGCCAAGTTGACAGCCTCACAGATACGCAGTATTTT. Translation gives CASSQVDSLTDTQYF.

This clonotype turned up a few times. This chain joins TRBV11-2 and TRBJ2-7; a weak D match, TRBD2 (6 bases). The germline gives CDR1 SGHAT, CDR2 FQNNGV. Trimming cost V 8 bases and J 0 bases, with 17 bases left between them. This CDR3 has 15 residues. The chain's CDR3 is CASRRDGLISYEQYF. The CDR3 nucleotides are TGTGCCAGCCGGCGGGACGGACTAATCTCCTACGAGCAGTACTTC.

The CDR3 here is CASGQGANQPQHF. In DNA, the CDR3 is TGTGCCAGTGGACAGGGCGCAAATCAGCCCCAGCATTTT. V gene TRBV2 combines with J gene TRBJ1-5; TRBD1 matches at 8 bases. The V segment lost 9 bases and the J segment 4 bases; nucleotides outside the gene matches: 5. Germline assignment: CDR1 SNHLY and CDR2 FYNNEI. The CDR3 extends over 13 amino acids. The whole variable domain, remainder taken from reference TRBV2 and TRBJ1-5, is EPEVTQTPSHQVTQMGQEVILRCVPISNHLYFYWYRQILGQKVEFLVSFYNNEISEKSEIFDDQFSVERPDGSNFTLKIRSTKLEDSAMYFCASGQGANQPQHFGDGTRLSIL.